The 9 T cell receptor beta chains below were found in one sample sequenced in a study of blood T cell repertoires in COVID-19. Profiling relied on immunoSEQ multiplex PCR, and the TCRdb table lists in-frame clones only, not all of them. This sample has under 500,000 clones, with 70% to 90% found just once. Sequencing was carried out using PBMCs or T cells enriched from blood (not recorded which). Every receptor here comes from a woman younger than 30 with acute COVID-19.

The genes are TRBV29-1 and TRBJ2-2; 13 nucleotides match TRBD2. In germline, CDR1 is SQVTM, CDR2 ANQGSEA. Germline trimming cut 1 base from V and 7 bases from J; bases unmatched to any gene: 24. This CDR3 spans 22 amino acids. The CDR3 DNA follows: TGCAGCGTTGAAGTTCGGCGGGCCGGGACTAGCGGGATCCCCACTTTGGGCGGGGAGCTGTTTTTT. Protein sequence: CSVEVRRAGTSGIPTLGGELFF.

This clone was seen a few times. The V gene is TRBV5-6, the J gene TRBJ1-2; D gene uncertain. The CDR3 spans 13 residues. V dropped 1 base and J dropped 2 bases, with 6 bases sitting between them. Germline V gene data show CDR1 as SGHDT and CDR2 as YYEEEE. Written as DNA, the CDR3 is TGTGCCAGCAGCTTGTCCGGGAACTATGGCTACACCTTC. Its protein is CASSLSGNYGYTF.

Here the CDR3 DNA reads TGTGCCAGCTCACCTATTACAGGGAACACTGAAGCTTTCTTT. Translation: CASSPITGNTEAFF. The V and J genes are TRBV18 and TRBJ1-1; weak D call: TRBD1 (5 bases). Trimming stripped 3 bases from V and 1 base from J, with 9 bases between. The CDR3 sequence is 14 residues long. Germline V CDR1 and CDR2: KGHSH, LQKENI.

The chain joins TRBV27 to TRBJ2-2; D remains unclear. Per the germline V gene, CDR1 is MNHEY and CDR2 is SMNVEV (reference sequence). This CDR3 is 14 amino acids long. Trimming stripped 1 base from V and 1 base from J, with 4 bases between. CDR3 sequence (DNA): TGTGCCAGCAGTTTATATCTGAACACCGGGGAGCTGTTTTTT. Its protein product is CASSLYLNTGELFF.

CDR3 bases: TGCAGCTCAAGACTAGCGGCCTACAATGAGCAGTTCTTC. Amino acids: CSSRLAAYNEQFF. This chain links TRBV29-1 with TRBJ2-1, with TRBD2 matching 9 bases. Germline CDR1 reads SQVTM; CDR2 reads ANQGSEA. The CDR3 runs 13 residues. J gave up 2 bases and V 8 bases, and 4 bases lay outside the gene matches.

V and J are TRBV6-5 and TRBJ2-2; D uncertain. The CDR3 is made up of 16 amino acids. In germline, CDR1 is MNHEY, CDR2 SVGAGI. V lost 6 bases and J 2 bases, leaving 16 bases between the germline ends. CDR3 protein: CASSYLSRVNTGELFF. CDR3 nucleotides: TGTGCCAGCAGCTACCTTTCCCGGGTCAACACCGGGGAGCTGTTTTTT.

The rearrangement joins TRBV9 to TRBJ1-3; D call uncertain. Trimming stripped 3 bases from V and 2 bases from J, with 9 bases between. Germline assignment: CDR1 SGDLS and CDR2 YYNGEE. This CDR3 region has 14 residues. CDR3 coding DNA: TGTGCCAGCAGCGCAGACACCACTGGAAACACCATATATTTT. It specifies CASSADTTGNTIYF.

The chain is built from TRBV3-1 (or the pseudogene TRBV3-2) and TRBJ1-1; D unclear. CDR3 length: 14 residues. Trimming took 7 bases from V and 0 from J, leaving 12 bases between them. Germline CDR1 is LGHDT and CDR2 is YNNKEL (reference sequence). As DNA, the CDR3 is TGTGCCAGCATGCGGGCCCGTTTGAACACTGAAGCTTTCTTT. This translates into CASMRARLNTEAFF.

The chain combines TRBV7-9 with TRBJ1-2; 9 bases match TRBD1. CDR3 size: 13 residues. Trimming removed 5 bases from V and 6 bases from J; junction bases left unmatched: 4. CDR1 and CDR2 from the germline V gene are SEHNR and FQNEAQ (reference sequence). The CDR3 protein is CASSPGTGHGYTF. The CDR3 DNA sequence: TGTGCCAGCAGCCCAGGGACAGGGCATGGCTACACCTTC.